This TCR beta chain was observed in a study of T cell responses to AZD1222 COVID-19 vaccine. The assay was immunoSEQ multiplex PCR, and TCRdb's table has in-frame clones only and misses some. In the table there are over 150,000 clones, 85% to 90% of which are singletons. V lost 5 bases to trimming and J lost 3 bases, with 10 bases between them. Germline V CDR1 and CDR2: LNHDA, SQIVND (reference sequence). The CDR3 extends over 13 amino acids. The source of this sequence is an adult in good health. The source material was peripheral blood, sampled on day 0 of AZD1222 vaccination. This chain connects TRBV19 to TRBJ1-1; D gene ambiguous. CDR3: CASSQTHYTEAFF. The CDR3 DNA reads as TGTGCCAGTAGTCAGACACATTACACTGAAGCTTTCTTT.